This TCR beta chain was recorded in a study of CD8+CD57+ T cells in acquired aplastic anemia. Study in general: Sorted CD4+ and CD8+ cells gave a mean 3.2 ug DNA, range roughly 0.19 to 30 ug.

Researchers used genomic DNA as the template to profile TCR beta VDJ and CDR3. One entry per CDR3 protein, called by TCRdb with MiXCR from the reads. The table lists just over 200,000 distinct CDR3 sequences, less than 75% of them singletons. Germline CDR1 and CDR2: SGDLS and YYNGEE. CDR3 length equals 15 residues. V gave up 2 bases and J gave up 4 bases; unmatched junction bases: 5. For sequencing, patients were chosen who had shown expansion of CD8+CD57+ cells by flow cytometry. Untreated patients provided the blood samples, with no therapy given before sampling. This clonotype was seen repeatedly, ten times or more.

Sequencing input: sorted CD4+, CD8+, or CD8+CD57+ T cells (not recorded which) from PBMCs. The chain uses TRBV9 and TRBJ2-3, with 9 bases lining up with TRBD2. The TCR was taken from a human donor with aplastic anemia. Written as DNA, the CDR3 is TGTGCCAGCAGCGTGGGCGGGGGGGCCTCAGATACGCAGTATTTT. Protein product: CASSVGGGASDTQYF.